These T cell receptor beta chains were read from a single sample in a study of CD8+ T cells in alopecia areata. The protocol was immunoSEQ multiplex PCR, while the TCRdb copy is restricted to in-frame clones and leaves out a portion. The data hold 150,000 to 200,000 clones, with approximately 59% observed a single time. Sequenced here: CD4+ T cells sorted from blood, sampled at approximately week 60, from a patient treated with tofacitinib. All receptors come from a human donor with alopecia areata. Both conserved end residues are part of each CDR3. A D gene is named only where the DNA matches it firmly. The size entry is marked missing in some rows and otherwise reads once, few, many or a size class.

>-|TRBV5-1|TRBJ1-2|-
TGCGCCAGCAGCTTTCTCGACACTCAAGGCTACACCTTC
CASSFLDTQGYTF
>few|TRBV6-5|TRBJ1-5|-
TGTGCCAGCAGCCTGAATAGCAATCAGCCCCAGCATTTT
CASSLNSNQPQHF
>-|TRBV18|TRBJ1-2|-
TGTGCCAGCTCACCAAACAGGGACGACTATGGCTTCACCTTC
CASSPNRDDYGFTF
>-|TRBV7-9|TRBJ2-3|-
TGTGCCAGCAGCTTGGACAGCACAGATACGCAGTATTTT
CASSLDSTDTQYF
>-|TRBV29-1|TRBJ2-1|TRBD2
TGCAGCGGGATTGGCGGACTAGCGGGTTTATATGAGCAGTTCTTC
CSGIGGLAGLYEQFF
>-|TRBV29-1|TRBJ2-2|-
TGCAGCGTGTGTGAACCGGGACTCACCGGGGAGCTGTTTTTT
CSVCEPGLTGELFF
>-|TRBV29-1|TRBJ2-3|TRBD1
TGCAGCGTTGGGAGCCGGACAGGTACAGATACGCAGTATTTT
CSVGSRTGTDTQYF
>few|TRBV5-1|TRBJ2-2|-
TGCGCCAGCAGCAAGGACCAGAACACCGGGGAGCTGTTTTTT
CASSKDQNTGELFF
>-|TRBV30|TRBJ1-6|-
TGTGCCTGGACCCCGGGGAGCTCCTATAATTCACCCCTCCACTTT
CAWTPGSSYNSPLHF
>few|TRBV7-6|TRBJ2-7|-
TGTGCCAGCAGCTTAGGGGGAGTACAAAACGAGCAGTACTTC
CASSLGGVQNEQYF
>-|TRBV6-5|TRBJ1-2|TRBD1
TGTGCCAGCAACCGACAGGGGTGGGGCTACACCTTC
CASNRQGWGYTF
>-|TRBV14|TRBJ1-1|-
TGTGCCAGCAGCCAAGATTTAGGGAACACTGAAGCTTTCTTT
CASSQDLGNTEAFF
>-|TRBV5-1|TRBJ2-5|-
TGCGCCAGCAGCTTGGCCGAGGGAGAGACCCAGTACTTC
CASSLAEGETQYF
>-|TRBV6-5|TRBJ2-5|-
TGTGCCAGCAGTTCCCAGTATGGTAGTACGGAGACCCAGTACTTC
CASSSQYGSTETQYF
>few|TRBV5-1|TRBJ2-7|TRBD2
TGCGCCAGCAGCTTGGAAGGCGGGGGGGCCTTTCCCTACGAGCAGTACTTC
CASSLEGGGAFPYEQYF
>-|TRBV29-1|TRBJ1-1|TRBD1
TGCAGCGTCATGGGACAGATCTACACTGAAGCTTTCTTT
CSVMGQIYTEAFF
>-|TRBV30|TRBJ2-7|-
TGTGCCTGCATCAGGGGGGGAGCCTACGAGCAGTACTTC
CACIRGGAYEQYF
>-|TRBV9|TRBJ1-3|-
TGTGCCAGCAGCGAAGGTGGAGGGAGATTGGGTCACACCATATATTTT
CASSEGGGRLGHTIYF
>-|TRBV14|TRBJ2-7|-
TGTGCCAGCAGCCAAGTTTTTGGGGTGCGCGAGCAGTACTTC
CASSQVFGVREQYF
>-|TRBV5-1|TRBJ1-2|-
TGCGCCAGCAGCCCAAACCCAGGGTTCAGCGGCGGCTACACCTTC
CASSPNPGFSGGYTF
>-|TRBV27|TRBJ2-7|-
TGTGCCAGCAGTTTATCAGGCGTGTCGTACGAGCAGTACTTC
CASSLSGVSYEQYF
>-|TRBV27|TRBJ2-3|TRBD2
TGTGCCAGTCAGGTCAGCGGGGGCACATACACAGATACGCAGTATTTT
CASQVSGGTYTDTQYF
>few|TRBV29-1|TRBJ2-7|-
TGCAGCGTTGCAGATTCGGGGAACGAGCAGTACTTC
CSVADSGNEQYF
>few|TRBV29-1|TRBJ2-3|-
TGCAGCGTGTGCTTGGGGGTCGGTCCAGATACGCAGTATTTT
CSVCLGVGPDTQYF
>few|TRBV12-5|TRBJ1-4|-
TGTGCTAGTGGTTTGGTAGCGGGGGCCGCTAATGAAAAACTGTTTTTT
CASGLVAGAANEKLFF
>-|TRBV5-1|TRBJ1-1|-
TGCGCCAGCAGCCCGAGCCAGGAGGGGACTGAAGCTTTCTTT
CASSPSQEGTEAFF
>-|TRBV4-1|TRBJ1-4|-
TGCGCCAGCAGCCAAGGGCAGGGAAGGGCTAATGAAAAACTGTTTTTT
CASSQGQGRANEKLFF
>few|TRBV9|TRBJ2-5|TRBD2
TGTGCCAGCAGCGTAACTAGCGGGGGGGCCAGAACCGGTGAGACCCAGTACTTC
CASSVTSGGARTGETQYF
>-|TRBV30|TRBJ1-1|-
TGTGCCTGGAGCCCCAGGGGTCTCTACACTGAAGCTTTCTTT
CAWSPRGLYTEAFF
>once|TRBV6-6|TRBJ2-3|-
TGTGCCAGTCAGCGCCGGAGGAGCACAGATACGCAGTATTTT
CASQRRRSTDTQYF
>-|TRBV2|TRBJ1-5|TRBD1
TGTGCCAGCAGAAGGTCAGGGGGGAGCAATCAGCCCCAGCATTTT
CASRRSGGSNQPQHF
>-|TRBV5-1|TRBJ1-5|-
TGCGCCAGCAGCTTGGAAGGGAGGGATCAGCCCCAGCATTTT
CASSLEGRDQPQHF
>many|TRBV29-1|TRBJ2-2|-
TGCAGCGTCCAAATCGGGGGCGTCGGGGAGCTGTTTTTT
CSVQIGGVGELFF
>-|TRBV7-2|TRBJ1-1|-
TGTGCCAGCAGCTTAGTGGGGGCCCGGGGAAAGAACACTGAAGCTTTCTTT
CASSLVGARGKNTEAFF
>-|TRBV5-5|TRBJ1-1|-
TGTGCCAGCAGCCTTGGTCAAGTTGGTGAAGCTTTCTTT
CASSLGQVGEAFF
>-|TRBV7-2|TRBJ1-6|-
TGTGCCAGCAGCTTACGAGGCTCCTATAATTCACCCCTCCACTTT
CASSLRGSYNSPLHF
>-|TRBV5-1|TRBJ2-7|TRBD1
TGCGCCAGCAGCCAAGACAGGGGGTTCGGTTCGGGTGAGCAGTACTTC
CASSQDRGFGSGEQYF
>few|TRBV20-1|TRBJ1-2|-
TGCAGTGGGTATCTGAACTATGGCTACACCTTC
CSGYLNYGYTF
>-|TRBV2|TRBJ2-3|-
TGTGCCAGCAGTGATCCCGGGGGTCCCGATACGCAGTATTTT
CASSDPGGPDTQYF
>few|TRBV29-1|TRBJ2-5|-
TGCAGCGTTGTTGAGGGGGAGACCCAGTACTTC
CSVVEGETQYF
>-|TRBV29-1|TRBJ2-2|-
TGCAGCGTCGCGACAGTCCCGACGAACACCGGGGAGCTGTTTTTT
CSVATVPTNTGELFF
>-|TRBV7-9|TRBJ2-5|-
TGTGCCAGCAGCCTAAACCAGCAAGAGACCCAGTACTTC
CASSLNQQETQYF
>few|TRBV29-1|TRBJ2-5|TRBD2
TGCAGCGTTGGAACGGGGGGCCAAGAGACCCAGTACTTC
CSVGTGGQETQYF
>-|TRBV4-2|TRBJ2-1|-
TGTGCCAGCAGCCAAGATCAGGGTTCCAATGAGCAGTTCTTC
CASSQDQGSNEQFF
>once|TRBV5-1|TRBJ2-6|TRBD1
TGCGCCAGTGCAACGGGACAGGGTAACTCTGGGGCCAACGTCCTGACTTTC
CASATGQGNSGANVLTF
>-|TRBV9|TRBJ1-3|TRBD1
TGTGCCAGCAGCGGAGGGACAGGTCCTGGAAACACCATATATTTT
CASSGGTGPGNTIYF
>-|TRBV7-9|TRBJ2-5|TRBD1
TGTGCCAGCAGAAAGGACAGGGCACAAGAGACCCAGTACTTC
CASRKDRAQETQYF
>-|TRBV10-3|TRBJ2-3|TRBD2
TGTGCCATCGGCATTGGCGGGGGGGCCTCAGATACGCAGTATTTT
CAIGIGGGASDTQYF